This T cell receptor beta chain was identified in a study of T-cell reconstitution after alpha-beta-depleted transplantation in children. Preparation of the TCRbeta library involved a method that used unique molecular identifiers. TCRdb independently ran MiXCR on the PCR reads; one entry per CDR3 protein. The data contain approximately 270,000 distinct CDR3 sequences, around 25% of them seen just once; the ten biggest clones take up about 4.8%. Trimming left V 5 bases short and J 0 bases short, with 10 bases between. The germline V gene has CDR1 DFQATT and CDR2 SNEGSKA (reference sequence). The CDR3 totals 13 residues. General study findings and limits: Some patients showed high day-60 TCRbeta diversity, which derived from surviving recipient T cells and thymic progenitors. Reportedly, alpha-beta T cells present about two months post-transplant originated from several hundred expanded clones of graft origin. At the one-year point after transplant, T-cell counts and TCRbeta diversity were found to come mostly from T cells that had been newly produced.

With respect to this clonotype: Its cognate antigen is unknown.

Sequencing was performed on PBMCs, mostly from graft donor cells, taken 360 days after TCRalphabeta/CD19-depleted stem cell transplant. This chain joins TRBV20-1 and TRBJ2-5, with D possibly being TRBD2 (6 bases). This TCR derives from a female patient younger than 10 who had a stem cell transplant for congenital amegakaryocytic thrombocytopenia, so the T cells may come from the graft donor. The CDR3 sequence: CSAGGSNQETQYF. The DNA for the CDR3 is TGCAGTGCTGGGGGGTCCAACCAAGAGACCCAGTACTTC.